The 31 T cell receptor beta chains below all came from one sample that was sequenced in a study of beta chain features in type 1 diabetes. Study conclusions and caveats: Shorter TCRB CDR3s, moderately but significantly so, were found in Type 1 diabetes patients in all four CD4+ subsets.

All of the isolated RNA was reverse transcribed, so expressed TCRB transcripts were sequenced. Repertoires were generated with immunoSEQ multiplex PCR, while TCRdb's copy carries only in-frame clones and drops some. The sample yields about 47,000 clones, roughly 48% seen once. Their target antigens are unknown. The sample was stem cell memory CD4+ T cells from blood. These receptors came from a young man with type 1 diabetes.

V is TRBV7-9 and J is TRBJ1-5; weak D call: TRBD1 (6 bases). Between the trimmed V and J ends, which lost 3 bases and 3 bases, there was a span of 9 bases. Germline V lookup: CDR1 SEHNR, CDR2 FQNEAQ (reference sequence). The CDR3 consists of 14 residues. The DNA of the CDR3 is TGTGCCAGCAGCTTCGGACAGAACAATCAGCCCCAGCATTTT. It codes for CASSFGQNNQPQHF.

The chain is built from TRBV11-3 and TRBJ2-1; perhaps TRBD2 as D (7 bases). The germline V and J ends were trimmed by 4 bases and 7 bases, with 14 bases remaining between them. Germline assignment: CDR1 SGHNT and CDR2 YENEEA. This CDR3 spans 14 amino acids. The CDR3 loop reads CASSSRGRENEQFF. CDR3 in DNA: TGTGCCAGCAGCTCGAGGGGGAGGGAAAATGAGCAGTTCTTC.

This clone occurred a few times. The rearrangement links TRBV15 to TRBJ2-1, with D maybe TRBD2 (6 bases). Trimming removed 4 bases from V and 9 bases from J, with 22 bases in between. CDR3 length: 16 amino acids. The germline gives CDR1 LNHNV, CDR2 YYDKDF (reference sequence). The CDR3 region is CATSTSPVTSLTEQFF. The CDR3, as DNA: TGTGCCACCAGCACCTCGCCTGTGACTAGTTTAACTGAGCAGTTCTTC.

This clone was recorded a few times. The rearrangement joins TRBV6-6 to TRBJ1-1, with D unresolved. Germline loops: CDR1 MNHNY, CDR2 SVGAGI (reference sequence). The CDR3 has 13 amino acids. Deletions cut 6 bases from V and 1 base from J, with 9 bases between. Written as DNA, the CDR3 is TGTGCCAGCAGCAAACATGCGAACACTGAAGCTTTCTTT. Translation gives CASSKHANTEAFF.

In nucleotides, the CDR3 is TGCGCCAGCAGCTTACTAGCGGGAGTAGAGAATGAGCAGTTCTTC. It codes for CASSLLAGVENEQFF. V is TRBV5-1 and J is TRBJ2-1, with TRBD2 matching 11 bases. The germline CDR1 and CDR2 sequences are SGHRS and YFSETQ. V dropped 2 bases and J dropped 7; count of bases not matched to a gene: 5. This CDR3 has 15 residues.

The DNA for the CDR3 is TGCGCCAGCAGCTTACTAGCGGGAGACGGGCAAGAGACCCAGTACTTC. Translating it yields CASSLLAGDGQETQYF. The chain uses TRBV5-1 and TRBJ2-5; 11 bases agree with TRBD2. Trimming removed 2 bases from V and 2 bases from J; junction bases left unmatched: 5. CDR1 is SGHRS and CDR2 is YFSETQ in the germline V gene. CDR3 length: 16 amino acids.

This rearrangement joins TRBV5-1 to TRBJ2-3; D is unclear. Per germline, CDR1 SGHRS and CDR2 YFSETQ. The CDR3 is 13 residues long. The V gene lost 4 bases and the J gene lost 4 bases, with 10 bases spanning the gap. The CDR3 spells CASSTTTADTQYF. The CDR3 region has the DNA TGCGCCAGCAGCACCACTACGGCAGATACGCAGTATTTT.

This clone has more than one count but fewer than ten. The rearrangement uses TRBV7-9 and TRBJ2-7; D gene uncertain. CDR1 is SEHNR, CDR2 FQNEAQ, per germline (reference sequence). This CDR3 has 14 residues. V lost 6 bases, J lost 3 bases, and 15 bases lay in between. In DNA form, the CDR3 reads TGTGCCAGCAGTAAAGTGGGCAGATACTACGAGCAGTACTTC. Translation gives CASSKVGRYYEQYF.

The chain joins TRBV7-2 to TRBJ2-7; D is unclear. In germline, CDR1 is SGHTA, CDR2 FQGNSA. V shed 5 bases and J shed 3 bases, with 5 bases lying between them. The CDR3 is made up of 11 amino acids. The CDR3 DNA is TGTGCCAGCAGCCTCTTCTACGAGCAGTACTTC. It codes for CASSLFYEQYF.

This chain uses TRBV28 with TRBJ1-5; weak D call: TRBD1 (6 bases). In germline, CDR1 is MDHEN, CDR2 SYDVKM. There are 15 residues in the CDR3. Trimming left V 11 bases short and J 3 bases short, with 20 bases between. The CDR3 sequence: CAGGAQTNVNQPQHF. DNA for the CDR3: TGTGCCGGGGGGGCGCAGACCAATGTCAATCAGCCCCAGCATTTT.

V gene TRBV18 combines with J gene TRBJ1-2; no definite D call. The germline V gene has CDR1 KGHSH and CDR2 LQKENI. V lost 2 bases and J lost 4, with 8 bases in between. The CDR3 sequence is 13 residues long. CDR3 in DNA: TGTGCCAGCTCACCAGGCTTGGCCTATGGCTACACCTTC. This codes for CASSPGLAYGYTF.

The chain employs TRBV27 and TRBJ2-1; D may be TRBD2 (5 bases). CDR1 is MNHEY and CDR2 is SMNVEV in the germline V gene (reference sequence). Trimming took 1 base from V and 3 from J, leaving 10 bases between them. The CDR3 has 15 amino acids. Written as DNA, the CDR3 is TGTGCCAGCAGTTTATGGGCGGGCTTCTACAATGAGCAGTTCTTC. Protein: CASSLWAGFYNEQFF.

The chain carries TRBV7-8 and TRBJ2-3; 12 bases match TRBD2. The CDR3 runs to 20 residues. Per the germline V gene, CDR1 is SGHVS and CDR2 is FQNEAQ. The J segment lost 5 bases and the V segment lost 6 bases, leaving 21 bases of the junction unmatched. The CDR3 region has the DNA TGTGCCAGCAGTCAAGTAGCAAGAGGACTAGCGGGACCGGGGGGAGATACGCAGTATTTT. Its translation is CASSQVARGLAGPGGDTQYF.

This clone was seen a handful of times. V gene TRBV7-8 combines with J gene TRBJ1-2; D unresolved. Germline V gene sequence: CDR1 SGHVS, CDR2 FQNEAQ. V was clipped by 2 bases and J by 7 bases, with 11 bases between them. The CDR3 has 13 residues. The CDR3 sequence is CASSLRPGSGYTF. Written as DNA, the CDR3 is TGTGCCAGCAGCTTACGGCCGGGGTCTGGCTACACCTTC.

This chain connects TRBV7-9 to TRBJ2-7, with a tentative D call TRBD2 (6 bases). This CDR3 has 14 amino acids. CDR1 is SEHNR, CDR2 FQNEAQ, per germline (reference sequence). V was shortened by 5 bases and J by 0 bases, with 11 bases between the two germline ends. The CDR3: CASSPRLGSYEQYF. In DNA, the CDR3 is TGTGCCAGCAGCCCGCGACTAGGCTCCTACGAGCAGTACTTC.

This chain connects TRBV27 to TRBJ1-1; D possibly corresponds to TRBD1 (6 bases). The CDR3 sequence is 16 residues long. Germline V gene data show CDR1 as MNHEY and CDR2 as SMNVEV (reference sequence). Trimming cost V 0 bases and J 0 bases, with 11 bases left between them. Here the CDR3 DNA reads TGTGCCAGCAGTTTATCCCATCAGGGGATGAACACTGAAGCTTTCTTT. The encoded protein is CASSLSHQGMNTEAFF.

This sequence joins TRBV29-1 and TRBJ2-4; weak D call: TRBD2 (7 bases). From germline, CDR1 is SQVTM and CDR2 ANQGSEA. Trimming took 5 bases from V and 10 from J, leaving 18 bases between them. This CDR3 is 13 amino acids long. For the CDR3, the DNA is TGCAGCGTTTTCGGGGGAGGGGGTCGGATTCAGTACTTC. Translation: CSVFGGGGRIQYF.

The chain joins TRBV19 to TRBJ1-2, with D maybe TRBD1 (5 bases). V lost 7 bases and J 9 bases, leaving 15 bases between the germline ends. The CDR3 sequence is 12 residues long. Germline V gene lookup returns CDR1 LNHDA and CDR2 SQIVND (reference sequence). The CDR3 reads CASKGMSRRYTF. For the CDR3, the DNA is TGTGCCAGTAAGGGGATGTCCCGTCGCTACACCTTC.

The gene calls are TRBV10-3 and TRBJ2-2; 12 nucleotides align to TRBD2. The CDR3 runs 16 residues. With V trimmed by 0 bases and J by 4 bases, 0 bases remained unmatched. Germline V gene sequence: CDR1 ENHRY, CDR2 SYGVKD. The CDR3 DNA follows: TGTGCCATCAGTGAGTCGGGACTAGCGGGCACCGGGGAGCTGTTTTTT. Translated, it gives CAISESGLAGTGELFF.

This clone has more than one count but fewer than ten. V gene TRBV5-6 combines with J gene TRBJ2-7; 9 nucleotides line up with TRBD2. The CDR3 contains 16 residues. V dropped 3 bases and J dropped 1; count of bases not matched to a gene: 8. Germline CDR1 SGHDT, CDR2 YYEEEE. The CDR3 nucleotides are TGTGCCAGCAGCTCCAACCTAGCGGGGATTTCCTACGAGCAGTACTTC. This translates into CASSSNLAGISYEQYF.

The chain links TRBV7-2 to TRBJ2-3; the match to TRBD2 covers 7 bases. Per the germline V gene, CDR1 is SGHTA and CDR2 is FQGNSA. Trimming removed 4 bases from V and 3 bases from J; junction bases left unmatched: 4. The CDR3 extends over 14 amino acids. CDR3: CASSSGGGTDTQYF. CDR3 in DNA: TGTGCCAGCAGCTCGGGAGGAGGAACAGATACGCAGTATTTT.

The chain has TRBV14 and TRBJ2-7; a weak D match, TRBD1 (5 bases). The germline CDR1 and CDR2 sequences are SGHDN and FVKESK. This CDR3 spans 17 amino acids. The V and J ends lost 6 bases and 2 bases respectively, with 23 bases between them. The CDR3 region has the DNA TGTGCCAGCAGTCGTTGGGGAAGGGGTAGCTCACCCTACGAGCAGTACTTC. Translating gives CASSRWGRGSSPYEQYF.

The rearrangement links TRBV7-2 to TRBJ2-1, with D perhaps TRBD1 (6 bases). The CDR3 contains 15 residues. Germline V CDR1 and CDR2: SGHTA, FQGNSA. Trimming took off 5 bases at V and 4 bases at J, with 15 bases between the two ends. CDR3 sequence reads: CASSDTPGTYNEQFF. DNA of the CDR3: TGTGCCAGCAGCGATACCCCCGGGACATACAATGAGCAGTTCTTC.

There are a few counts of this clone. The rearrangement joins TRBV28 to TRBJ1-3; D not certain. V lost 7 bases and J 5 bases, leaving 12 bases between the germline ends. CDR3 length: 13 amino acids. Germline V CDR1 and CDR2: MDHEN, SYDVKM. CDR3 sequence reads: CASNFQDRNTIYF. DNA of the CDR3: TGTGCCAGCAATTTCCAGGATAGAAACACCATATATTTT.

This clone was seen only a few times. The rearrangement uses TRBV7-9 and TRBJ1-1, with D possibly TRBD1 on 6 matching bases. CDR1 SEHNR and CDR2 FQNEAQ come from the germline V gene (reference sequence). This CDR3 comprises 11 residues. V was clipped by 5 bases and J by 11 bases, with 12 bases between them. The CDR3 DNA follows: TGTGCCAGCAGCCAGGGGCAGGGCGCTTTCTTT. The encoded protein is CASSQGQGAFF.

This clone was observed a few times. CDR3: CASSPTGTSGISGELFF. The CDR3 region has the DNA TGTGCCAGCAGCCCTACCGGGACTAGCGGTATCTCCGGGGAGCTGTTTTTT. The J gene is TRBJ2-2, the V gene TRBV28; TRBD2 matches at 11 bases. The ends lost 6 bases at V and 6 bases at J; junction bases unmatched: 12. This CDR3 comprises 17 residues. Germline CDR1 reads MDHEN; CDR2 reads SYDVKM.

The CDR3 DNA follows: TGTGCCAGCAGCCAAGGGCCCAGGAATACCTACAATGAGCAGTTCTTC. This encodes CASSQGPRNTYNEQFF. This chain joins TRBV14 and TRBJ2-1; D ambiguous. The germline gives CDR1 SGHDN, CDR2 FVKESK. V shed 1 base and J shed 2 bases, with 12 bases lying between them. There are 16 residues in the CDR3.

This clone was seen a few times. The chain combines TRBV5-8 with TRBJ2-7; D gene unclear. Trimming shortened V by 5 bases and J by 3 bases, and 15 bases separated the two germline ends. Germline-derived CDR1 and CDR2 are SGHTS and YDEGEE. The CDR3 has 14 amino acids. The CDR3 DNA reads as TGTGCCAGCAGTCCAAAAGTACAGTTCTACGAGCAGTACTTC. It translates to CASSPKVQFYEQYF. Based on the CDR3 plus reference TRBV5-8 and TRBJ2-7, the full variable domain is EAGVTQSPTHLIKTRGQQATLRCSPISGHTSVYWYQQALGLGLQFLLWYDEGEERNRGNFPPRFSGRQFPNYSSELNVNALELEDSALYLCASSPKVQFYEQYFGPGTRLTVT.

V usage is TRBV6-6 and J usage is TRBJ2-4; maybe TRBD1 (6 bases). The V gene lost 6 bases and the J gene lost 6 bases, with 18 bases spanning the gap. The CDR3 has 15 amino acids. Germline V CDR1 and CDR2: MNHNY, SVGAGI (reference sequence). The CDR3 sequence is CASRTSRGLRNIQYF. CDR3 nucleotide sequence: TGTGCCAGCAGGACCAGCAGGGGCTTGAGAAACATTCAGTACTTC.

The V call is TRBV5-1, the J call TRBJ2-2, with TRBD1 identical over 7 bases. The germline V gene encodes CDR1 SGHRS and CDR2 YFSETQ. This CDR3 contains 15 residues. Trimming cost V 0 bases and J 7 bases; bases outside gene matches: 6. Here the CDR3 DNA reads TGCGCCAGCAGCTTGGACAGGGGCTACGTCGGGGAGCTGTTTTTT. The encoded protein is CASSLDRGYVGELFF.

This chain joins TRBV6-4 and TRBJ2-3; a weak D match, TRBD2 (6 bases). This CDR3 contains 14 residues. Deletions cut 2 bases from V and 0 bases from J, with 6 bases between. Germline CDR1 reads MRHNA; CDR2 reads SNTAGT. This CDR3 reads CASSDGGSTDTQYF. CDR3 DNA sequence: TGTGCCAGCAGTGACGGGGGGAGCACAGATACGCAGTATTTT.